This T cell receptor (beta chain) came from a study of identical twins. Each cDNA held unique molecular identifiers, and template switching gave it a universal primer site. TCRdb re-called the 5' RACE reads through MiXCR, storing one row per CDR3 protein. The table has around 670,000 distinct CDR3 sequences, 5.5% to 7.5% seen once. Overall study findings and caveats: Within cord blood, abundant beta clonotypes carried fewer insertions, but memory repertoires showed no such trend. Findings depended on cross-sectional statistics rather than tracking the same donors. The degree of excess twin sharing was weaker in beta out-of-frame sequences.

V lost 0 bases and J lost 15, with 9 bases in between. From germline, CDR1 is LGHDT and CDR2 YNNKEL (reference sequence). CDR3 size: 11 residues. This clonotype showed up just a few times. Antigen unknown. The clonotype was recovered from a man aged 18 to 29 in good health. The sequenced sample consisted of naive T cells sorted from blood. The V call is TRBV3-1, the J call TRBJ2-1; no clear D gene. DNA of the CDR3: TGTGCCAGCAGCCAAGAGCAGGTCCGGTTCTTC. Encoded protein: CASSQEQVRFF.